This TCR beta chain was documented in a study of neurological immune-mediated disorders. The authors made cDNA by 5'RACE with 10-nucleotide random UMIs. From 15-18 subjects, over 170 million TCR-beta sequences were obtained in each sequencing run. TCRdb re-called the 5' RACE reads with MiXCR, one entry per CDR3 protein. The sample lists roughly 36,000 distinct CDR3 sequences; 13% to 15% were seen once. Trimming at V came to 2 bases and at J to 5 bases, leaving 8 bases not matched to a gene. Germline values: CDR1 DFQATT, CDR2 SNEGSKA (reference sequence). The CDR3 runs 14 residues. Study results and caveats: Subjects shared no identical expanded-clone CDR3 amino acid sequences, suggesting private TCR-beta repertoires in all groups. While HTLV-1-associated myelopathy showed the greatest TCR clonal expansion, multiple sclerosis showed the least, falling below healthy controls.

This clonotype was seen at least ten times. The target antigen is unknown. The specimen sequenced was PBMCs. The chain recombines TRBV20-1 with TRBJ2-5; 7 nucleotides agree with TRBD2. The clonotype originates from a woman aged 50 to 65 with HTLV-1-associated myelopathy (HAM/TSP). CDR3 protein: CSARRPGGWETQYF. Written as DNA, the CDR3 is TGCAGTGCTAGAAGGCCGGGGGGTTGGGAGACCCAGTACTTC.